These 15 T cell receptor beta chains were sequenced from one sample in a study of tumor-infiltrating lymphocytes in localized non-small cell lung cancer. Clones were sequenced by immunoSEQ multiplex PCR, and TCRdb holds only the in-frame ones, with some missing. The sample has 3,000 to 4,500 clones, 55% to 80% seen once. Sequencing was done on a sample of uninvolved lung tissue not adjacent to the tumor. These receptors were collected from a human donor with non-small cell lung cancer.

By sample fraction, this clone is medium-sized. The junction departs from germline at one end; a sequencing error may be responsible. V gene TRBV7-7 combines with J gene TRBJ2-3, with 7 bases fitting TRBD1. The germline CDR1 and CDR2 sequences are SSHAT and FNYEAQ (reference sequence). The CDR3 has 13 amino acids. DNA for the CDR3: TGTGCTAGCAGCTTAGACAGGGAAGATACGCAGTATTTT. Protein product: CASSLDREDTQYF. Complete variable domain (other parts from reference TRBV7-7 and TRBJ2-3): GAGVSQSPRYKVTKRGQDVTLRCDPISSHATLYWYQQALGQGPEFLTYFNYEAQPDKSGLPSDRFSAERPEGSISTLTIQRTEQRDSAMYRCASSLDREDTQYFGPGTRLTVL.

V and J are TRBV10-3 and TRBJ2-7; TRBD2 matches 14 bases. V trimming: 4 bases; J trimming: 6 bases; junction bases outside the gene matches: 5. Germline values: CDR1 ENHRY, CDR2 SYGVKD. The CDR3 extends over 15 amino acids. This chain's CDR3 is CAISGGLAGDPEQYF. CDR3 nucleotides: TGTGCCATCAGTGGGGGACTAGCGGGAGACCCCGAGCAGTACTTC.

This rearrangement joins TRBV14 to TRBJ2-3, with TRBD1 matching 7 bases. CDR1 is SGHDN and CDR2 is FVKESK in the germline V gene. V was clipped by 4 bases and J by 2 bases; unmatched bases: 12. This CDR3 contains 17 residues. This CDR3 is CASSRYRDRAYTDTQYF. The CDR3 coding sequence is TGTGCCAGCAGCCGATACAGAGACAGGGCGTACACAGATACGCAGTATTTT.

V gene TRBV28 combines with J gene TRBJ2-7; D is possibly TRBD1 (6 bases). Germline CDR1 reads MDHEN; CDR2 reads SYDVKM. Trimming took off 1 base at V and 4 bases at J, with 17 bases between the two ends. The CDR3 consists of 16 residues. CDR3 in amino acids: CASSLYTGNPSYEQYF. DNA of the CDR3: TGTGCCAGCAGTTTATATACAGGGAATCCCTCTTACGAGCAGTACTTC.

This clone turned up a few times. V is TRBV2 and J is TRBJ1-5; a weak D match, TRBD1 (5 bases). The V gene's germline CDR1 is SNHLY and CDR2 FYNNEI. Trimming shortened V by 5 bases and J by 0 bases, and 20 bases separated the two germline ends. CDR3 length: 18 amino acids. The CDR3 protein is CASSPTSGGFYSNQPQHF. The CDR3 bases are TGTGCCAGCAGTCCAACCTCGGGGGGGTTTTATAGCAATCAGCCCCAGCATTTT. The full variable domain, rest sourced from reference TRBV2 and TRBJ1-5, is EPEVTQTPSHQVTQMGQEVILRCVPISNHLYFYWYRQILGQKVEFLVSFYNNEISEKSEIFDDQFSVERPDGSNFTLKIRSTKLEDSAMYFCASSPTSGGFYSNQPQHFGDGTRLSIL.

This rearrangement joins TRBV27 to TRBJ2-7; D gene unclear. Germline CDR1 MNHEY, CDR2 SMNVEV (reference sequence). The V gene lost 6 bases and the J gene lost 0 bases, with 6 bases spanning the gap. The CDR3 loop spans 12 amino acids. The CDR3 here is CASRSSSYEQYF. The CDR3 coding sequence is TGTGCCAGCAGGTCGAGCTCCTACGAGCAGTACTTC.

This chain uses TRBV13 with TRBJ2-7, with 9 bases aligning to TRBD1. CDR1 is PRHDT, CDR2 FYEKMQ, per germline (reference sequence). The CDR3 length is 15 residues. Trimming took 5 bases from V and 2 from J; bases not matched to a gene: 7. CDR3 DNA: TGTGCCAGCAGCAACAGTAGACAGGGGGCCTACGAGCAGTACTTC. Translation: CASSNSRQGAYEQYF.

The chain recombines TRBV7-9 with TRBJ2-5; perhaps TRBD2 as D (6 bases). The V and J ends lost 4 bases and 4 bases respectively, with 13 bases between them. Germline loops: CDR1 SEHNR, CDR2 FQNEAQ (reference sequence). CDR3 length: 14 amino acids. The CDR3 nucleotides read TGTGCCAGCAGCTCGGGGACTCCCGCAGAGACCCAGTACTTC. Protein sequence: CASSSGTPAETQYF.

The J gene is TRBJ1-5, the V gene TRBV2; 8 nucleotides agree with TRBD1. There are 14 residues in the CDR3. Germline CDR1 reads SNHLY; CDR2 reads FYNNEI. The J segment lost 6 bases and the V segment lost 7 bases, leaving 8 bases of the junction unmatched. The CDR3 DNA reads as TGTGCCAGCAATCCTGCAGGGGGCGGTCAGCCCCAGCATTTT. Encoded protein: CASNPAGGGQPQHF.

The CDR3 bases are TGTGCCAGCAGCACAGGGGGCATGGAGCGGACCGGGGAGCTGTTTTTT. This gives the protein CASSTGGMERTGELFF. This chain uses TRBV7-2 with TRBJ2-2, with 9 positions matching TRBD1. The CDR3 length is 16 residues. Trimming removed 5 bases from V and 5 bases from J; junction bases left unmatched: 9. Per germline, CDR1 SGHTA and CDR2 FQGNSA. Drawing the rest from reference TRBV7-2 and TRBJ2-2, the complete variable domain is GAGVSQSPSNKVTEKGKDVELRCDPISGHTALYWYRQSLGQGLEFLIYFQGNSAPDKSGLPSDRFSAERTGGSVSTLTIQRTQQEDSAVYLCASSTGGMERTGELFFGEGSRLTVL.

The genes are TRBV5-5 and TRBJ1-1, with 9 positions matching TRBD1. The junction had 5 bases not matched to a gene; V was cut back by 4 bases and J by 1 base. The germline V gene has CDR1 SGHKS and CDR2 YYEKEE (reference sequence). This CDR3 region has 15 residues. The CDR3 nucleotides are TGTGCCAGCAGCCCAATGGGACAGGGGAACACTGAAGCTTTCTTT. This codes for CASSPMGQGNTEAFF.

This clone has only a few counts. V is TRBV7-9 and J is TRBJ1-4; possible D gene TRBD1, 6 bases. This CDR3 region has 16 residues. CDR1 is SEHNR and CDR2 is FQNEAQ in the germline V gene (reference sequence). Between the trimmed V and J ends, which lost 1 base and 5 bases, there was a span of 14 bases. CDR3: CASSLVSGQKNEKLFF. The CDR3 region has the DNA TGTGCCAGCAGCTTAGTTTCCGGACAGAAAAATGAAAAACTGTTTTTT.

This clone qualifies as medium-sized. J is TRBJ1-2 and V is TRBV2; perhaps TRBD1 as D (6 bases). The length of the CDR3 is 15 residues. Germline CDR1 reads SNHLY; CDR2 reads FYNNEI. V gave up 2 bases and J gave up 2 bases, with 12 bases separating them. CDR3: CASSEYEGTNYGYTF. CDR3 sequence (DNA): TGTGCCAGCAGTGAATACGAGGGGACAAACTATGGCTACACCTTC.

The chain couples TRBV15 to TRBJ1-5; a weak D match, TRBD1 (6 bases). The CDR3 has 16 amino acids. Germline assignment: CDR1 LNHNV and CDR2 YYDKDF (reference sequence). Trimming cost V 4 bases and J 1 base, with 14 bases left between them. The CDR3 is CATSNRDTPSNQPQHF. As DNA, the CDR3 is TGTGCCACCAGCAACCGGGACACTCCGAGCAATCAGCCCCAGCATTTT.

This chain joins TRBV5-1 and TRBJ2-5; TRBD2 is a possible D gene (7 bases). The CDR3 is made up of 14 amino acids. V lost 3 bases, J lost 3 bases, and 12 bases lay in between. Per the germline V gene, CDR1 is SGHRS and CDR2 is YFSETQ. The CDR3: CASSYQGREETQYF. The CDR3 DNA follows: TGCGCCAGCAGCTACCAGGGGAGGGAAGAGACCCAGTACTTC.